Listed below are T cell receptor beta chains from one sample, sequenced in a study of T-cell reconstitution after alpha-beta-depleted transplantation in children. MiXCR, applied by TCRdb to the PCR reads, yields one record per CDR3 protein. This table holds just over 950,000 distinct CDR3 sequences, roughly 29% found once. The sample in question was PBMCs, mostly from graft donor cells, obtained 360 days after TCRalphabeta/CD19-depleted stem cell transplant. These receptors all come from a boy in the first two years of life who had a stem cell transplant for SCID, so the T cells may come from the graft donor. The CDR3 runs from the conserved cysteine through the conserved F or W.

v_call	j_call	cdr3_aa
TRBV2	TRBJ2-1	CASSPTWGGGANNEQFF
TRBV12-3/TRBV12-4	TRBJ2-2	CASNRRENTGELFF
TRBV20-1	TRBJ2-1	CSAREGPGQFNEQFF
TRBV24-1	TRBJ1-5	CATSDLDNNQPQHF
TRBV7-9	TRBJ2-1	CASPPRRGAYNEQFF
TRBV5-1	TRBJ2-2	CASSSERGTRTTGELFF
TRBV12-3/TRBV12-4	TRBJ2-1	CASSPGLGVSEQFF
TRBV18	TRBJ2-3	CASSPSNGGATQYF
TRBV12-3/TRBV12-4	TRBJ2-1	CASSPPHVSYNEQFF
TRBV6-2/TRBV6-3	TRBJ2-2	CASSLVAANTGELFF
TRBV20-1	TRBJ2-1	CSARDSGGLHNEQFF